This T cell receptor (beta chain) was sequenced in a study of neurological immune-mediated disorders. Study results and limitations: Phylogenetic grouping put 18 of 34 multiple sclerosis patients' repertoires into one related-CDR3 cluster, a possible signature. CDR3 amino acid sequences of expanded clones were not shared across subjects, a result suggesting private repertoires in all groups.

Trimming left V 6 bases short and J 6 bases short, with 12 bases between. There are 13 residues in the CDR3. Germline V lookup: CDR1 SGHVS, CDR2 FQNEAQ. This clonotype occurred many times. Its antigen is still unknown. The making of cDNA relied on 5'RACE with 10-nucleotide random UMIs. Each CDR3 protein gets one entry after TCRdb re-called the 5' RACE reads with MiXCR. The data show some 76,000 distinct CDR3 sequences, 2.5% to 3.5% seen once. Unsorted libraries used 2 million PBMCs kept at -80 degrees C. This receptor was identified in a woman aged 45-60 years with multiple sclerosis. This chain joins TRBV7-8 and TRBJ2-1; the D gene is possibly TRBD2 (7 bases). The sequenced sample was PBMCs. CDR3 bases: TGTGCCAGCAGGGGACGGGGGGCCAATGAGCAGTTCTTC. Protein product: CASRGRGANEQFF.